The clone carrying this TCR beta chain was seen a few times. Its antigen is not known. V gave up 5 bases and J gave up 7 bases, with 11 bases separating them. Per the germline V gene, CDR1 is MNHEY and CDR2 is SVGEGT. This CDR3 has 13 residues. The data stem from a study of T-cell memory formation after mild COVID-19. Study findings and constraints: Researchers could not confirm that second-wave clones peaking on day 37 targeted SARS-CoV-2. Day 15 to 85 contracting clones showed balanced CD4/CD8; later expanders leaned CD4+.

The TCR alpha and TCR beta cDNA libraries, bearing sample barcodes and UMIs, were generated by 5'RACE using constant-segment primers. TCRdb ran MiXCR on the 5' RACE reads and lists one entry per CDR3 protein. Among fewer than 400,000 distinct CDR3 sequences listed, roughly 13% were seen once. V is TRBV6-2 or TRBV6-3 and J is TRBJ2-2; D unclear. Sequencing was done on a sample of PBMCs or a T cell subset sorted from them (not recorded which). The source is a young man who had mild COVID-19 (a few samples of this study predate the infection). Cell type and time point are not known. The CDR3 nucleotides are TGTGCCAGCAGTGGCCTCCGGGTCGGGGAGCTGTTTTTT. Residues: CASSGLRVGELFF.